These 12 T cell receptor beta chains were sequenced from one sample in a study of early T cells in non-severe SARS-CoV-2 infection. TCRdb itself ran the 5' RACE reads through MiXCR, one entry per CDR3 protein. The sample holds tens of thousands of distinct CDR3 sequences, under 5% seen once. The source material was whole blood. The receptors come from an adult who was a healthcare worker with PCR-confirmed SARS-CoV-2 infection or an uninfected control (not recorded which).

The V gene is TRBV12-5, the J gene TRBJ2-5; D uncertain. V shed 5 bases and J shed 8 bases, with 9 bases lying between them. This CDR3 has 11 residues. From germline, CDR1 is LGHNT and CDR2 FRNRAP. For the CDR3, the DNA is TGTGCTAGTGGTCTGGAGAATACCCAGTACTTC. The encoded protein is CASGLENTQYF.

This clonotype was seen at least ten times. This chain connects TRBV27 to TRBJ2-7; 8 bases align to TRBD1. This CDR3 region has 15 residues. The V and J ends lost 5 bases and 3 bases, in that order; junction bases with no gene match: 9. Germline V lookup: CDR1 MNHEY, CDR2 SMNVEV (reference sequence). The CDR3 spells CASSRGDRLHYEQYF. The CDR3 region has the DNA TGTGCCAGCAGTAGGGGGGACAGGCTTCACTACGAGCAGTACTTC.

This clonotype has ten or more counts. CDR3 loop: CASSPRQSEAFF. CDR3 coding DNA: TGTGCCAGCAGTCCCCGACAGAGTGAAGCTTTCTTT. The chain couples TRBV12-3 or TRBV12-4 to TRBJ1-1, with D perhaps matching TRBD1 (5 bases). CDR3 length: 12 residues. V gave up 5 bases and J gave up 7 bases, with 11 bases separating them.

Many counts were recorded for this clonotype. The chain recombines TRBV12-3 or TRBV12-4 with TRBJ1-2, with D perhaps TRBD1 (6 bases). The V end lost 4 bases, the J end lost 13 bases, and 13 bases lay between the germline ends. This CDR3 spans 11 amino acids. CDR3 region: CASSSQGSSTF. The CDR3 DNA reads as TGTGCCAGCAGTTCTCAGGGGTCCTCCACCTTC.

This clonotype occurred many times. The gene calls are TRBV9 and TRBJ2-3; no clear D. Germline V gives CDR1 SGDLS, CDR2 YYNGEE. The CDR3 covers 15 residues. Deletions cut 0 bases from V and 3 bases from J, with 11 bases between. CDR3 in amino acids: CASSVEAARTDTQYF. In DNA form, the CDR3 reads TGTGCCAGCAGCGTAGAGGCGGCCAGGACAGATACGCAGTATTTT.

This clonotype was counted many times. The CDR3 spells CSAGMGLPNNEQFF. The CDR3 DNA follows: TGCAGTGCCGGAATGGGACTACCCAACAATGAGCAGTTCTTC. The J gene is TRBJ2-1, the V gene TRBV20-1, with TRBD2 matching over 7 bases. CDR3 length: 14 residues. V lost 6 bases and J lost 5; bases outside the gene matches: 10. Per germline, CDR1 DFQATT and CDR2 SNEGSKA (reference sequence).

Many counts were recorded for this clonotype. The rearrangement joins TRBV11-2 to TRBJ2-3, with TRBD2 matching 15 bases. The J segment lost 4 bases and the V segment lost 5 bases, leaving 4 bases of the junction unmatched. The CDR3 runs to 16 residues. CDR1 is SGHAT, CDR2 FQNNGV, per germline. CDR3 region: CASSPWTSGGADTQYF. The CDR3 DNA is TGTGCCAGCAGCCCCTGGACTAGCGGGGGGGCAGATACGCAGTATTTT.

This clonotype was detected a few times. J is TRBJ2-7 and V is TRBV3-1, with D tentatively TRBD1 (6 bases). This CDR3 contains 13 residues. Trimming took 4 bases from V and 6 from J, leaving 13 bases between them. CDR1 and CDR2 from the germline V gene are LGHDT and YNNKEL (reference sequence). CDR3 bases: TGTGCCAGCAGCCGTAACAGGGTTGGCGAGCAGTACTTC. This codes for CASSRNRVGEQYF.

The genes are TRBV5-1 and TRBJ2-7; D may be TRBD1 (5 bases). The CDR3 runs 15 residues. Between the trimmed V and J ends, which lost 0 bases and 6 bases, there was a span of 16 bases. Germline V gene sequence: CDR1 SGHRS, CDR2 YFSETQ. This chain's CDR3 is CASSLAGDRGGEQYF. The CDR3 DNA reads TGCGCCAGCAGCTTGGCAGGCGACAGAGGCGGCGAGCAGTACTTC.

This clonotype turned up a few times. The rearrangement uses TRBV2 and TRBJ1-1, with a possible D match to TRBD1 (5 bases). Deletions cut 8 bases from V and 13 bases from J, with 23 bases between. Germline CDR1 is SNHLY and CDR2 is FYNNEI. This CDR3 contains 13 residues. The CDR3 protein is CASYPGREVVFFF. The CDR3 DNA follows: TGTGCCAGCTACCCGGGACGTGAGGTGGTTTTTTTCTTT.

This clonotype was counted many times. V is TRBV7-9 and J is TRBJ2-2; D is possibly TRBD2 (5 bases). Germline CDR1 SEHNR, CDR2 FQNEAQ (reference sequence). CDR3 size: 12 residues. V was shortened by 4 bases and J by 8 bases, with 8 bases between the two germline ends. The CDR3 DNA reads as TGTGCCAGCAGCTCTTGGGAGGGGGAGCTGTTTTTT. It translates to CASSSWEGELFF.

This clonotype has ten or more counts. The chain couples TRBV6-5 to TRBJ1-1, with D possibly matching TRBD1 (5 bases). Germline loops: CDR1 MNHEY, CDR2 SVGAGI. The CDR3 covers 13 residues. Trimming left V 6 bases short and J 4 bases short, with 12 bases between. DNA for the CDR3: TGTGCCAGCAGGTTGGGGGAGGGCACTGAAGCTTTCTTT. This codes for CASRLGEGTEAFF.